Below are 3 T cell receptor beta chains sequenced from a single sample in a study of glioma-infiltrating T cells after dendritic cell vaccination. Profiling relied on immunoSEQ multiplex PCR, and the TCRdb table lists in-frame clones only, not all of them. The table shows approximately 90,000 clones, with 70% to 90% occurring only once. The specimen comprised blood, sampled before dendritic cell vaccination. These receptor sequences come from a human donor with glioblastoma.

Comment on this clone: In the same sample, other DNA sequences code for this CDR3. The rearrangement uses TRBV6-5 and TRBJ2-2, with 8 bases lining up with TRBD2. The CDR3 contains 14 residues. V shed 6 bases and J 4 bases; nucleotides not matched to a gene: 4. The germline CDR1 and CDR2 sequences are MNHEY and SVGAGI. Here the CDR3 DNA reads TGTGCCAGCAGGGCGGGAGGATCCACCGGGGAGCTGTTTTTT. The encoded protein is CASRAGGSTGELFF.

J is TRBJ1-6 and V is TRBV6-1; D is unclear. Germline CDR1 reads MNHNS; CDR2 reads SASEGT. CDR3 length: 13 amino acids. V was trimmed by 4 bases and J by 9 bases, leaving 10 bases between them. CDR3 amino acids: CASSVEESSPLHF. In DNA, the CDR3 is TGTGCCAGCAGTGTTGAGGAAAGTTCACCCCTCCACTTT.

This chain joins TRBV19 and TRBJ2-3; maybe TRBD2 (6 bases). The germline gives CDR1 LNHDA, CDR2 SQIVND (reference sequence). V dropped 7 bases and J dropped 6 bases, with 17 bases sitting between them. The CDR3 loop spans 14 amino acids. CDR3 sequence (DNA): TGTGCCAGTACCAAACTCGGGAGTCACGATACGCAGTATTTT. As protein: CASTKLGSHDTQYF.